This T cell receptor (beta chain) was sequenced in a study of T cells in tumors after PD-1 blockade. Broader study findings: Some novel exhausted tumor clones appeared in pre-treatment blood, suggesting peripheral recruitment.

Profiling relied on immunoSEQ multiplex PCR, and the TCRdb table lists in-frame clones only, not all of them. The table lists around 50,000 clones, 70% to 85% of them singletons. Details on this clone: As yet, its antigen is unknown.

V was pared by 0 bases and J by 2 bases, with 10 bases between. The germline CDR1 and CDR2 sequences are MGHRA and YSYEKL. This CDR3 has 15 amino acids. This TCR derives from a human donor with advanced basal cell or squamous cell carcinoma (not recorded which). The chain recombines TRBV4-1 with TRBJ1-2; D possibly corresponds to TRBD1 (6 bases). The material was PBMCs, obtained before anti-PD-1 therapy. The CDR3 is CASSQDGGRNYGYTF. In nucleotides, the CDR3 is TGCGCCAGCAGCCAAGATGGGGGCAGGAACTATGGCTACACCTTC.